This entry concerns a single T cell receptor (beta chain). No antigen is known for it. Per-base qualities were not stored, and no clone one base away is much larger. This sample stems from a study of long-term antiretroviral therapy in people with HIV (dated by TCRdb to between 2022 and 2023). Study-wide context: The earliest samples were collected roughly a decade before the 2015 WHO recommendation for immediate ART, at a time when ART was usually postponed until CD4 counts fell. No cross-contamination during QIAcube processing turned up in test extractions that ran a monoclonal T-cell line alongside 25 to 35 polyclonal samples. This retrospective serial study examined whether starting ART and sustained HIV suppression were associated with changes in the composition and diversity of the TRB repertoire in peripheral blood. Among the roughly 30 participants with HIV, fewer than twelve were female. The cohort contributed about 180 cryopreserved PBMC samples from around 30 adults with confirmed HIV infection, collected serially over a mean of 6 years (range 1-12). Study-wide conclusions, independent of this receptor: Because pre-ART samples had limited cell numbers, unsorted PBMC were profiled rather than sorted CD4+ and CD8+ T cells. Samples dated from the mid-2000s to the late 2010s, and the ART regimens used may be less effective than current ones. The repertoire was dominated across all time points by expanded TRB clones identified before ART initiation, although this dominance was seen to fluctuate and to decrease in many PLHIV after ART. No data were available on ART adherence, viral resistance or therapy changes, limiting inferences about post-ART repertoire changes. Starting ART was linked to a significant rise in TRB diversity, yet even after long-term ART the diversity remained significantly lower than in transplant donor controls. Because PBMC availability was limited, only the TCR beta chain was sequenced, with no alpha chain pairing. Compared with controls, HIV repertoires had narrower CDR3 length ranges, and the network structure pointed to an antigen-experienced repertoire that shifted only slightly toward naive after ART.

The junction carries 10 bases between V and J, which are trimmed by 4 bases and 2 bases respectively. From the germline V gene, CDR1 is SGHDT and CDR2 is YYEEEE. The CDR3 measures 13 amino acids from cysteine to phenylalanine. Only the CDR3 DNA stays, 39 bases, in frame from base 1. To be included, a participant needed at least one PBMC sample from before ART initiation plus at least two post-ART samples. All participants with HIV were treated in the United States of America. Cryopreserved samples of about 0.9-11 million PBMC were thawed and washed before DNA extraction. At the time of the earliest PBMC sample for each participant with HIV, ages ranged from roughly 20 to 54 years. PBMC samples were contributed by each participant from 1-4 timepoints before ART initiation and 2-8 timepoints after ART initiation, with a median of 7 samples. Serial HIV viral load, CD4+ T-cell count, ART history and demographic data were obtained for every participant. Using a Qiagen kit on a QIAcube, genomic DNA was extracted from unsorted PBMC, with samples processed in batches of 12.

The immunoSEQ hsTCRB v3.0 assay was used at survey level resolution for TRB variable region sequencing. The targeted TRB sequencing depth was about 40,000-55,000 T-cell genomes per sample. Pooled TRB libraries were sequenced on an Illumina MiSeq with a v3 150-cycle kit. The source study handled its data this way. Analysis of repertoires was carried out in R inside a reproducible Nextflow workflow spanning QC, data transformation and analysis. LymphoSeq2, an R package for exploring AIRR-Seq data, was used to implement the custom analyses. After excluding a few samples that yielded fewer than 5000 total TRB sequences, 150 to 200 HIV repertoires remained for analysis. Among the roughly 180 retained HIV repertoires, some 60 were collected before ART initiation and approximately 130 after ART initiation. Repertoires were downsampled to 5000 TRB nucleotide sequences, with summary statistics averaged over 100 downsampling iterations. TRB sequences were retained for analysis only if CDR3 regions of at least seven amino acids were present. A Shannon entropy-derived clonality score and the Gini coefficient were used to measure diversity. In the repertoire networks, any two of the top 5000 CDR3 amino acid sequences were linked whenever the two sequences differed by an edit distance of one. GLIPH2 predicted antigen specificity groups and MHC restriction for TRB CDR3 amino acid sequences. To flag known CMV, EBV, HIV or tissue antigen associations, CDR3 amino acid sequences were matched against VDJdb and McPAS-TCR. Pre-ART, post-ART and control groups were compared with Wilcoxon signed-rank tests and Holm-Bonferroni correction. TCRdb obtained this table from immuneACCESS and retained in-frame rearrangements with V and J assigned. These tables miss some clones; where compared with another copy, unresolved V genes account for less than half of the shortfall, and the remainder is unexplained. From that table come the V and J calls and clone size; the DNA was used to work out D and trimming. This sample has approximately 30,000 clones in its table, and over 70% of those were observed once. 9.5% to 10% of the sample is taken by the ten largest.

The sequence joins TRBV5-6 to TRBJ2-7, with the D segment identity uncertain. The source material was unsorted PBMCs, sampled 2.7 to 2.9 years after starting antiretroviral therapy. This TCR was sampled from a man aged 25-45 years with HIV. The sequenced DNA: TGTGCCAGCAGCCCGTGGACGGCCTACGAGCAGTACTTC. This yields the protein CASSPWTAYEQYF.